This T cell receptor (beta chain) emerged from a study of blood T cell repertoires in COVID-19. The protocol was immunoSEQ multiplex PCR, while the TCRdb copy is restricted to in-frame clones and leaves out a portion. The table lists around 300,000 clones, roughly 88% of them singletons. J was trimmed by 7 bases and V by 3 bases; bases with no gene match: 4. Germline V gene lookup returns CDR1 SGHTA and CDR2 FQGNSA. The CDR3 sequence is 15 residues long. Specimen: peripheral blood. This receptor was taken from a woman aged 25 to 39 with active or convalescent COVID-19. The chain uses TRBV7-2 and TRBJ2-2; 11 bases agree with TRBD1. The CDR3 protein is CASSLDRGLGGELFF. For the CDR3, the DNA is TGTGCCAGCAGCTTGGACAGGGGGCTAGGCGGGGAGCTGTTTTTT.